This T cell receptor beta chain was found in a study of vaccination and CD4 T cells after COVID-19. Study summary: Nasal swab PCR detected SARS-CoV-2 in convalescent patients; about 10 had mild disease, one severe. Control cultures, each given a CEFX pool, an HIV-1 Nef pool, or no peptide, were included.

As concerns this clonotype: Its antigen is undetermined.

The Oncomine TCR Beta short-read assay was what sequenced the DNA obtained from cultured CD4+ T cells. DNA came from CD4+ T cells after culture. TCRdb redid the calling of the PCR reads with MiXCR, one entry per CDR3 protein. The sample carries 6,000 to 8,500 distinct CDR3 sequences, 45% recorded once. CDR3 length equals 13 residues. Germline values: CDR1 MNHEY, CDR2 SVGEGT. The ends were cut back, 4 bases at V and 4 bases at J, with 8 bases in the middle. This sample's treatment: approximately 9-day PBMC culture with coronavirus spike peptide pools or control peptides (ViraFEST assay). Peptide pools at around 10 ug/ml stimulated approximately 2 million PBMCs per well with about 10 IU/ml IL-2.

This sequence was found in a human donor who had recovered from COVID-19. The sequenced sample consisted of CD4+ T cells from blood, cultured in vitro. The chain employs TRBV6-2 or TRBV6-3 and TRBJ1-5; TRBD1 might be the D (5 bases). In nucleotides, the CDR3 is TGTGCCAGCAGTTCCGACAGTAATCAGCCCCAGCATTTT. Its protein product is CASSSDSNQPQHF.